Sequencing of this TCR beta chain was carried out in a study of cytomegalovirus exposure and HLA in healthy donors. Background on the study: Among the roughly 400 genotyped donors, 65% to 85% were placed in the Caucasian-associated ancestry cluster. The study, taken as a whole, reports: After further analysis at a later stage, 17,000 or so TCR beta sequences were associated with HLA alleles at 0.05 false discovery rate. The authors later found TCR association rates varying by HLA locus, with DRB1 most and HLA-C fewest. Later work found most CMV-associated TCR beta chains apparently HLA-restricted.

It was with 60 Vbeta and 13 Jbeta primers that the PCR ran. Sequenced by immunoSEQ multiplex PCR; TCRdb stores in-frame clones only, minus some. Among roughly 120,000 clones listed, 79% were seen once. J was trimmed by 10 bases and V by 1 base; bases with no gene match: 6. CDR1 is GTSNPN and CDR2 is SVGIG in the germline V gene (reference sequence). This CDR3 is built from 12 residues. There are a few counts of this clone. Its antigen is currently unknown. The source material was PBMCs. This sequence was found in a man younger than 35 in good health and CMV-seronegative. The rearrangement uses TRBV30 and TRBJ1-1; 7 bases fit TRBD1. Written as DNA, the CDR3 is TGTGCCTGGAGTGCAGTTGCAGGGGGAGCTTTCTTT. It yields the protein CAWSAVAGGAFF.